This record covers a single T cell receptor (beta chain). These data come from a study of blood T cell repertoires in COVID-19. Study-wide context: The study drew acute and convalescent COVID-19 samples from the United States, Italy and Spain. PBMCs, B-cell-depleted T cells, or T cells provided the cDNA or gDNA that made up the material.

Authors' methods: Estimates of nucleated cell counts were drawn from the amplification of reference gene primers. Method: immunoSEQ multiplex PCR; TCRdb's copy keeps in-frame clones and lacks some. The DNA gave D and trimming, while V, J and clone size come from that table. The table lists roughly 190,000 clones, roughly 80% of them singletons, with under 8% in the top ten. CDR1 and CDR2 from the germline V gene are SGHRS and YFSETQ. The ends lost 7 bases at V and 3 bases at J; junction bases unmatched: 9. The length of the CDR3 is 15 residues. This TCR was sampled from a man aged 60 to 75 with acute or convalescent COVID-19. This chain uses TRBV5-1 with TRBJ2-2; 7 nucleotides line up with TRBD1. Sequenced input: peripheral blood. The CDR3 region has the DNA TGCGCCAGCCGACCGACAGGGATGGACACCGGGGAGCTGTTTTTT. Protein: CASRPTGMDTGELFF. The full variable domain, its missing parts supplied by reference TRBV5-1 and TRBJ2-2, is KAGVTQTPRYLIKTRGQQVTLSCSPISGHRSVSWYQQTPGQGLQFLFEYFSETQRNKGNFPGRFSGRQFSNSRSEMNVSTLELGDSALYLCASRPTGMDTGELFFGEGSRLTVL.